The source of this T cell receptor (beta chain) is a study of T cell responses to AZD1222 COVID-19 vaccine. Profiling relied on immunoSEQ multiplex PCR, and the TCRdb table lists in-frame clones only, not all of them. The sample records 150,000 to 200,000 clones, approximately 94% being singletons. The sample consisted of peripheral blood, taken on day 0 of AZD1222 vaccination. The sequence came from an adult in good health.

The CDR3 sequence is CSVGHLQETQYF. The DNA for the CDR3 is TGCAGCGTTGGGCACCTCCAAGAGACCCAGTACTTC. The chain links TRBV29-1 to TRBJ2-5; no clear D gene. Germline-derived CDR1 and CDR2 are SQVTM and ANQGSEA. Trimming cost V 4 bases and J 1 base, with 7 bases left between them. The CDR3 totals 12 residues. The full variable domain, in which reference TRBV29-1 and TRBJ2-5 provide the parts outside the CDR3, is SAVISQKPSRDICQRGTSLTIQCQVDSQVTMMFWYRQQPGQSLTLIATANQGSEATYESGFVIDKFPISRPNLTFSTLTVSNMSPEDSSIYLCSVGHLQETQYFGPGTRLLVL.